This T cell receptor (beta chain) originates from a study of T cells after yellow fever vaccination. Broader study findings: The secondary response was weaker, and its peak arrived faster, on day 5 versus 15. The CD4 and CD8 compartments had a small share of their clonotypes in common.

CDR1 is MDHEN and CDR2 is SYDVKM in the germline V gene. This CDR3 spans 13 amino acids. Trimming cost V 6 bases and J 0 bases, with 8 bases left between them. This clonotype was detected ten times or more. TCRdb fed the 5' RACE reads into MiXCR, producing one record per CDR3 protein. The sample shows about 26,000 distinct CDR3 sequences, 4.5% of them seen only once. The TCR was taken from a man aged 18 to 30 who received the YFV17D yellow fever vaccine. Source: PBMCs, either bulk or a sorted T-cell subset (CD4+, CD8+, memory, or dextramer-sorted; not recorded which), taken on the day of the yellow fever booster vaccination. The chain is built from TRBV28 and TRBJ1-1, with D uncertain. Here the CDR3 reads CASRYRVNTEAFF. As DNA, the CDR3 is TGTGCCAGCAGATATCGGGTGAACACTGAAGCTTTCTTT.